Each of the 25 T cell receptor beta chains below was sequenced from the same sample in a study of cytotoxic CD8 clonotypes in ibrutinib-treated CLL. TCRdb's copy holds only in-frame clones and misses some; the assay was immunoSEQ multiplex PCR. The sample yields 45,000 to 70,000 clones, roughly 50% seen once. The sample here was PBMCs, taken after 24 months of ibrutinib treatment. Receptor source: a human donor with chronic lymphocytic leukemia.

In its sample, this clone was seen once. This sequence joins TRBV6-1 and TRBJ2-1, with unresolved D. V lost 0 bases to trimming and J lost 0 bases, with 9 bases between them. Germline loops: CDR1 MNHNS, CDR2 SASEGT. This CDR3 region has 16 residues. CDR3 DNA: TGTGCCAGCAGTGAAGCGGCTGGTAGCTCCTACAATGAGCAGTTCTTC. Translation gives CASSEAAGSSYNEQFF.

The chain couples TRBV2 to TRBJ2-3; 8 nucleotides line up with TRBD1. Germline V gene data show CDR1 as SNHLY and CDR2 as FYNNEI. V lost 2 bases and J lost 4; bases outside the gene matches: 5. The CDR3 has 15 amino acids. CDR3 amino acids: CASSENRGSADTQYF. The CDR3 DNA sequence: TGTGCCAGCAGTGAAAACAGGGGGTCCGCAGATACGCAGTATTTT.

This clone was seen a handful of times. The J gene is TRBJ1-4, the V gene TRBV18; D ambiguous. CDR3 size: 13 residues. V lost 6 bases and J 5 bases, leaving 10 bases between the germline ends. The germline gives CDR1 KGHSH, CDR2 LQKENI. CDR3 nucleotide sequence: TGTGCCAGCTCTCGGCAGCAAAATGAAAAACTGTTTTTT. It specifies CASSRQQNEKLFF.

V and J are TRBV6-5 and TRBJ2-2; maybe TRBD2 (5 bases). V lost 6 bases and J lost 5, with 10 bases in between. The CDR3 has 13 amino acids. The germline CDR1 and CDR2 sequences are MNHEY and SVGAGI. Here the CDR3 DNA reads TGTGCCAGCAGGGGGAGCGCGACCGGGGAGCTGTTTTTT. Residues: CASRGSATGELFF.

This sequence joins TRBV5-4 and TRBJ1-3, with a tentative D call TRBD1 (6 bases). CDR3 size: 16 residues. V lost 0 bases and J lost 2, with 12 bases in between. CDR1 SGHNT and CDR2 YYREEE come from the germline V gene (reference sequence). CDR3 loop: CASSLGGRRPGNTIYF. Here the CDR3 DNA reads TGTGCCAGCAGCTTGGGGGGGCGGCGGCCTGGAAACACCATATATTTT.

The V gene is TRBV18, the J gene TRBJ1-3, with 8 bases that match TRBD1. CDR1 is KGHSH and CDR2 is LQKENI in the germline V gene. This CDR3 is 15 amino acids long. The V gene end was trimmed by 3 bases and the J gene end by 7 bases; junction bases not matched to a gene: 8. This chain's CDR3 is CASSPGTGQVNTIYF. Here the CDR3 DNA reads TGTGCCAGCTCACCTGGGACAGGACAGGTGAACACCATATATTTT.

In DNA form, the CDR3 reads TGTGCCAGCAATAGACTAGCGGACACCGGGGAGCTGTTTTTT. This codes for CASNRLADTGELFF. The rearrangement uses TRBV6-5 and TRBJ2-2; 9 nucleotides align to TRBD2. CDR3 size: 14 residues. V lost 7 bases to trimming and J lost 3 bases; unmatched junction nucleotides: 3. Germline lookup yields CDR1 MNHEY and CDR2 SVGAGI.

The chain employs TRBV6-5 and TRBJ2-5, with a tentative D call TRBD2 (5 bases). The CDR3 sequence is 14 residues long. V was trimmed by 2 bases and J by 2 bases, leaving 9 bases between them. The V gene's germline CDR1 is MNHEY and CDR2 SVGAGI. Here the CDR3 reads CASSYLGVQETQYF. CDR3 nucleotides: TGTGCCAGCAGTTACCTCGGGGTACAAGAGACCCAGTACTTC.

V is TRBV5-1 and J is TRBJ2-1; possibly TRBD2 for D (6 bases). Trimming left V 0 bases short and J 9 bases short, with 13 bases between. The CDR3 has 14 amino acids. Germline V lookup: CDR1 SGHRS, CDR2 YFSETQ. CDR3 residues: CASSLERDFGEQFF. The CDR3 coding sequence is TGCGCCAGCAGCTTGGAAAGGGACTTTGGTGAGCAGTTCTTC. Combining the CDR3 with reference TRBV5-1 and TRBJ2-1 gives the whole variable domain KAGVTQTPRYLIKTRGQQVTLSCSPISGHRSVSWYQQTPGQGLQFLFEYFSETQRNKGNFPGRFSGRQFSNSRSEMNVSTLELGDSALYLCASSLERDFGEQFFGPGTRLTVL.

CDR3 protein: CASSPGLAGTSEQFF. The CDR3 nucleotides read TGTGCCAGTAGTCCGGGACTAGCGGGGACGAGTGAGCAGTTCTTC. The genes are TRBV19 and TRBJ2-1, with TRBD2 identical over 13 bases. Trimming cost V 5 bases and J 9 bases; bases outside gene matches: 7. Germline values: CDR1 LNHDA, CDR2 SQIVND (reference sequence). The CDR3 is 15 residues long.

This clone turned up a few times. The chain recombines TRBV19 with TRBJ1-5, with a possible D match to TRBD1 (6 bases). The CDR3 is 13 residues long. Trimming cost V 11 bases and J 5 bases, with 16 bases left between them. Per germline, CDR1 LNHDA and CDR2 SQIVND (reference sequence). CDR3 amino acids: CAVRGAGYQPQHF. In DNA form, the CDR3 reads TGTGCCGTAAGGGGGGCAGGTTATCAGCCCCAGCATTTT.

This clone was recorded once. This chain uses TRBV10-3 with TRBJ2-7; tentative D call: TRBD2 (6 bases). V shed 3 bases and J shed 0 bases, with 15 bases lying between them. Germline loops: CDR1 ENHRY, CDR2 SYGVKD. The CDR3 is made up of 16 amino acids. The CDR3 here is CAISDRGLISSYEQYF. The CDR3 coding sequence is TGTGCCATCAGTGACCGGGGACTCATAAGCTCCTACGAGCAGTACTTC.

This clone was counted a single time. The J gene is TRBJ2-2, the V gene TRBV7-9; TRBD2 matches at 7 bases. This CDR3 contains 14 residues. Germline assignment: CDR1 SEHNR and CDR2 FQNEAQ (reference sequence). Trimming at V came to 3 bases and at J to 4 bases, leaving 2 bases not matched to a gene. The CDR3 sequence is CASSLGGSTGELFF. The CDR3 coding sequence is TGTGCCAGCAGCTTGGGAGGGTCCACCGGGGAGCTGTTTTTT.

This chain joins TRBV6-5 and TRBJ1-3; TRBD1 aligns across 7 bases. This CDR3 spans 13 amino acids. The germline V gene has CDR1 MNHEY and CDR2 SVGAGI. V was pared by 7 bases and J by 2 bases, with 2 bases of the junction left unmatched. CDR3 region: CASTGTAGNTIYF. The CDR3 DNA is TGTGCCAGCACCGGGACAGCTGGAAACACCATATATTTT.

In nucleotides, the CDR3 is TGTGCCAGCAGCGTCCAGGGACAGGGGGCGGCTGGGGCCAACGTCCTGACTTTC. Its protein is CASSVQGQGAAGANVLTF. The chain is built from TRBV9 and TRBJ2-6, with TRBD1 identical over 12 bases. CDR3 length: 18 amino acids. With V trimmed by 2 bases and J by 2 bases, 5 bases remained unmatched. Germline V CDR1 and CDR2: SGDLS, YYNGEE.

This clone was seen many times. V usage is TRBV6-5 and J usage is TRBJ2-6; D not certain. Germline CDR1 and CDR2: MNHEY and SVGAGI. The CDR3 totals 13 residues. Trimming left V 2 bases short and J 4 bases short, with 3 bases between. Written as DNA, the CDR3 is TGTGCCAGCAGTTACACGGGGGCCAACGTCCTGACTTTC. As protein: CASSYTGANVLTF.

This chain links TRBV28 with TRBJ2-1; D gene uncertain. The CDR3 totals 15 residues. Germline lookup yields CDR1 MDHEN and CDR2 SYDVKM. Trimming cost V 6 bases and J 6 bases, with 18 bases left between them. The CDR3 reads CASRWTNSVVNEQFF. CDR3 nucleotide sequence: TGTGCCAGCAGATGGACGAATTCGGTGGTCAATGAGCAGTTCTTC.

The rearrangement uses TRBV2 and TRBJ1-2; TRBD1 might be the D (5 bases). This CDR3 region has 14 residues. Deletions cut 0 bases from V and 6 bases from J, with 11 bases between. The germline gives CDR1 SNHLY, CDR2 FYNNEI. The CDR3: CASSEAGRRDGYTF. DNA of the CDR3: TGTGCCAGCAGTGAAGCGGGGCGGAGGGATGGCTACACCTTC.

This chain links TRBV11-2 with TRBJ2-3; D is unresolved. CDR3 size: 15 residues. Germline V gene lookup returns CDR1 SGHAT and CDR2 FQNNGV. Trimming shortened V by 0 bases and J by 2 bases, and 9 bases separated the two germline ends. CDR3 amino acids: CASSLDGYNTDTQYF. CDR3 nucleotide sequence: TGTGCCAGCAGCTTAGATGGATACAACACAGATACGCAGTATTTT.

This chain joins TRBV4-2 and TRBJ2-1; 7 bases fit TRBD1. Germline V gene lookup returns CDR1 LGHNA and CDR2 YNFKEQ. The V gene end was trimmed by 5 bases and the J gene end by 1 base; junction bases not matched to a gene: 2. The CDR3 runs to 14 residues. The CDR3 DNA is TGTGCCAGCAGCGGACAGGCTTCCTACAATGAGCAGTTCTTC. The encoded protein is CASSGQASYNEQFF.

This clone was found a few times. CDR3 protein: CASSQAAGGRRSGELFF. The DNA of the CDR3 is TGTGCCAGCAGCCAGGCGGCTGGCGGGCGGCGGTCCGGGGAGCTGTTTTTT. The chain recombines TRBV4-2 with TRBJ2-2; D possibly corresponds to TRBD2 (5 bases). Per germline, CDR1 LGHNA and CDR2 YNFKEQ. CDR3 length: 17 residues. Trimming left V 3 bases short and J 6 bases short, with 20 bases between.

This clone came up a few times. This chain joins TRBV6-5 and TRBJ2-4, with 7 bases fitting TRBD2. Germline V gene data show CDR1 as MNHEY and CDR2 as SVGAGI. The CDR3 contains 15 residues. J lost 7 bases, V lost 6 bases, and 12 bases had no gene match. This CDR3 reads CASRSREGPLNIQYF. In nucleotides, the CDR3 is TGTGCCAGCAGGTCCAGGGAGGGACCTCTTAACATTCAGTACTTC.

The genes are TRBV10-2 and TRBJ1-1; no clear D. V shed 8 bases and J shed 1 base, with 8 bases lying between them. Germline V CDR1 and CDR2: WSHSY, SAAADI. CDR3 length: 12 residues. The CDR3 sequence: CASGWGNTEAFF. For the CDR3, the DNA is TGCGCCAGCGGGTGGGGGAACACTGAAGCTTTCTTT.

V gene TRBV7-8 combines with J gene TRBJ2-3; 7 nucleotides line up with TRBD2. V dropped 6 bases and J dropped 4; count of bases not matched to a gene: 10. The germline V gene has CDR1 SGHVS and CDR2 FQNEAQ. The CDR3 is made up of 15 amino acids. In DNA form, the CDR3 reads TGTGCCAGCAGGTCCCCCCGGACTAGTGCAGATACGCAGTATTTT. It encodes CASRSPRTSADTQYF.

This chain uses TRBV10-1 with TRBJ2-1; 7 bases are a match to TRBD1. In germline, CDR1 is WNHNN, CDR2 SYGVQD (reference sequence). The length of the CDR3 is 12 residues. Trimming cost V 5 bases and J 7 bases; bases outside gene matches: 2. CDR3 nucleotide sequence: TGCGCCAGCAGTCAGACAGGGAATGAGCAGTTCTTC. It specifies CASSQTGNEQFF.